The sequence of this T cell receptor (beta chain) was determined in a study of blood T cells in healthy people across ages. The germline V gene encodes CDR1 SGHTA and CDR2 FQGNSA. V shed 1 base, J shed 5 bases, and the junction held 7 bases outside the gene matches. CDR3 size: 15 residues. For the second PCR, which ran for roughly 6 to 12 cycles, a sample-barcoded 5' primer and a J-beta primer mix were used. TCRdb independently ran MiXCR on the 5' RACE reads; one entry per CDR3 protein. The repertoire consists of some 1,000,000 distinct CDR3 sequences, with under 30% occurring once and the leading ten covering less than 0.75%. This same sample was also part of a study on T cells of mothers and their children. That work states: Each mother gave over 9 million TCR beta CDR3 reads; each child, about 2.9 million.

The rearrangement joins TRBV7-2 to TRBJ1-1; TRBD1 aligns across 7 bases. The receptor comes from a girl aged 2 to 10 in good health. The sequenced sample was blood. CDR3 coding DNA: TGTGCCAGCAGCTTAGTTCGTAGGGGGCGGACTGAAGCTTTCTTT. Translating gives CASSLVRRGRTEAFF.